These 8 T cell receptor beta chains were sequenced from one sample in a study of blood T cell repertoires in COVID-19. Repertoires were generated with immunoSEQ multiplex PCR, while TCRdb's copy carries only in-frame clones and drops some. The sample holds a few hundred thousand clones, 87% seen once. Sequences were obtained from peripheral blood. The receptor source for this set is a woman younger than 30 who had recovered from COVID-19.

The CDR3 DNA sequence: TGTGCCAGCAGTCCCCCCTCGGGACAGGGAAACACCGGGGAGCTGTTTTTT. Its protein is CASSPPSGQGNTGELFF. The chain combines TRBV6-6 with TRBJ2-2; 9 bases align to TRBD1. This CDR3 has 17 amino acids. Germline values: CDR1 MNHNY, CDR2 SVGAGI (reference sequence). The trim removed 5 bases at V and 2 bases at J, leaving 9 bases unmatched.

CDR3 loop: CATSRDSGNTEAFF. In nucleotides, the CDR3 is TGTGCCACCAGCAGAGATTCCGGGAACACTGAAGCTTTCTTT. The chain carries TRBV15 and TRBJ1-1; D is unclear. CDR1 is LNHNV and CDR2 is YYDKDF in the germline V gene (reference sequence). There are 14 residues in the CDR3. The ends were cut back, 0 bases at V and 1 base at J, with 6 bases in the middle.

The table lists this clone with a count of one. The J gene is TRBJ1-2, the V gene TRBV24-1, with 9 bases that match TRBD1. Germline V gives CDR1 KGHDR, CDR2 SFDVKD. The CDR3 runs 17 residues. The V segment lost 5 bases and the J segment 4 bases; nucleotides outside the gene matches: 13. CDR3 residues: CATSASTGDRDCYGYTF. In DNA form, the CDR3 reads TGTGCCACCAGTGCCTCCACCGGGGACAGGGACTGCTATGGCTACACCTTC.

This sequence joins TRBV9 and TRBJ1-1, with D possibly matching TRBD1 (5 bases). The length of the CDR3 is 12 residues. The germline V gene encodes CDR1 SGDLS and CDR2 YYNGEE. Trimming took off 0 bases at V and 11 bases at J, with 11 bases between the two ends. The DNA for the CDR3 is TGTGCCAGCAGCGTAGATGGGGGGATGGCTTTCTTT. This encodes CASSVDGGMAFF.

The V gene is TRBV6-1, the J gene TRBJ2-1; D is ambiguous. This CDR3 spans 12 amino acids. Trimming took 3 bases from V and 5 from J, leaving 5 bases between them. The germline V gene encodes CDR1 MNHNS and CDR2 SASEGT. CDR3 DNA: TGTGCCAGCAGTGAGCTAAACAATGAGCAGTTCTTC. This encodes CASSELNNEQFF.

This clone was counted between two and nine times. DNA for the CDR3: TGCAGCGTTGAAGGGGTAGGGGACAGGGCTCCCTATGGCTACACCTTC. This sequence encodes CSVEGVGDRAPYGYTF. The chain combines TRBV29-1 with TRBJ1-2, with 9 bases lining up with TRBD1. Germline V gene sequence: CDR1 SQVTM, CDR2 ANQGSEA. Trimming cost V 1 base and J 4 bases; bases outside gene matches: 10. CDR3 length: 16 amino acids.

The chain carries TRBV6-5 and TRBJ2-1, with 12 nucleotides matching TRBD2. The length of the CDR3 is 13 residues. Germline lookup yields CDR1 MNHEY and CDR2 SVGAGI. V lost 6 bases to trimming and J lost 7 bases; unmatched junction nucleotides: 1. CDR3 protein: CASRLAGGNEQFF. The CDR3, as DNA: TGTGCCAGCAGGCTAGCGGGAGGGAATGAGCAGTTCTTC.

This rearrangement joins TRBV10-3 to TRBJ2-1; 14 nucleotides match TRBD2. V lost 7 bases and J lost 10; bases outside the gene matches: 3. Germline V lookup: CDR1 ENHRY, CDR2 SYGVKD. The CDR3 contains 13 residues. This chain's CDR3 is CAITGLAGVEQFF. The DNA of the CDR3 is TGTGCCATCACGGGACTAGCGGGAGTGGAGCAGTTCTTC.